This T cell receptor beta chain emerged from a study of control samples from healthy donors and cancer patients (TCRdb year 2020). As to this clone: Which antigen it targets is not known. Base qualities are not provided; no much larger clone lies one nucleotide away.

The germline V gene provides CDR1 SGDLS and CDR2 YYNGEE. Relative to germline, V is 2 bases shorter and J is 0 bases shorter, with 0 bases between their ends. The cysteine opens and the phenylalanine closes a CDR3 of 12 amino acids. Here the CDR3 DNA is all that survives: 36 bases in frame from base 1. The method was the immunoSEQ multiplex PCR assay. Here the immuneACCESS table is served through TCRdb, limited to in-frame sequences with V and J called. Missing clones are a known gap in these copies; in checked studies unresolved V genes cover under half, and the rest lacks a known reason. Here the sample has some 120,000 clones; just under 90% occur a single time. Around 10% of the sample rests with the top ten.

The specimen was blood. The TCR originated in a man between 25 and 39 years old in good health. The rearranged chain carries TRBV9 and TRBJ1-3; the D gene is not confidently resolved. The sequence in DNA is TGTGCCAGCAGCGTCTCTGGAAACACCATATATTTT. Its product reads: CASSVSGNTIYF.